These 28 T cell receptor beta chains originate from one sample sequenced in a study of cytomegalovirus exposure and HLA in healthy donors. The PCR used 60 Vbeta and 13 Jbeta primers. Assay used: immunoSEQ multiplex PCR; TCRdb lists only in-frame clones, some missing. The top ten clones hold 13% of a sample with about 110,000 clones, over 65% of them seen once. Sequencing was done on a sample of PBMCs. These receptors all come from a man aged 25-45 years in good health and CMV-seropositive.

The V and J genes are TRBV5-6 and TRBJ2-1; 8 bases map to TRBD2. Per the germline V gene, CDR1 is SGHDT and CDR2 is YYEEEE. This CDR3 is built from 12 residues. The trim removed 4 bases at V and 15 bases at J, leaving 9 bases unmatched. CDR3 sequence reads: CASSPGGGGGFF. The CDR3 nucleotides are TGTGCCAGCAGCCCCGGGGGGGGCGGGGGGTTCTTC. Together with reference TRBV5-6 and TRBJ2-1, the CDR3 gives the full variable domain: DAGVTQSPTHLIKTRGQQVTLRCSPKSGHDTVSWYQQALGQGPQFIFQYYEEEERQRGNFPDRFSGHQFPNYSSELNVNALLLGDSALYLCASSPGGGGGFFGPGTRLTVL.

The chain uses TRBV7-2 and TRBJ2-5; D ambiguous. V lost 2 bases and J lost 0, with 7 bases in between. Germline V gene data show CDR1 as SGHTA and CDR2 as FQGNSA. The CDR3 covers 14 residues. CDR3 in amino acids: CASSLNQYQETQYF. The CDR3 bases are TGTGCCAGCAGCTTAAATCAGTACCAAGAGACCCAGTACTTC.

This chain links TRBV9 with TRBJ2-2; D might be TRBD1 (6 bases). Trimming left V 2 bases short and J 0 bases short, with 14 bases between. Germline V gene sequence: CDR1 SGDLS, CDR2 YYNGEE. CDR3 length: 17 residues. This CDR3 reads CASSVPTTGSNTGELFF. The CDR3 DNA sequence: TGTGCCAGCAGCGTCCCTACGACAGGCTCGAACACCGGGGAGCTGTTTTTT.

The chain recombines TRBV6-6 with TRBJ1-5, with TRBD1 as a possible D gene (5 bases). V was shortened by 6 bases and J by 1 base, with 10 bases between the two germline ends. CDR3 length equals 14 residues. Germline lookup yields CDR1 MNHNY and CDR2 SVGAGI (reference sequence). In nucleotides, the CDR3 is TGTGCCAGCAGCCCGCGGGGGAGCAATCAGCCCCAGCATTTT. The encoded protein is CASSPRGSNQPQHF.

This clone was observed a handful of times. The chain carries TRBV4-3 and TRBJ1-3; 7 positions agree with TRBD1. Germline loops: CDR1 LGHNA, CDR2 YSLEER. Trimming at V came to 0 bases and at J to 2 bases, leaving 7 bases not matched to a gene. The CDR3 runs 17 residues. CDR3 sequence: CASSQDLPTGAGNTIYF. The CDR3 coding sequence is TGCGCCAGCAGCCAAGACCTCCCAACAGGGGCTGGAAACACCATATATTTT.

This CDR3 reads CSAYPGREVGTEAFF. Written as DNA, the CDR3 is TGCAGCGCATACCCGGGTAGGGAGGTTGGCACTGAAGCTTTCTTT. The chain is built from TRBV29-1 and TRBJ1-1; D ambiguous. Trimming stripped 7 bases from V and 4 bases from J, with 22 bases between. Germline-derived CDR1 and CDR2 are SQVTM and ANQGSEA. The CDR3 is 15 amino acids.

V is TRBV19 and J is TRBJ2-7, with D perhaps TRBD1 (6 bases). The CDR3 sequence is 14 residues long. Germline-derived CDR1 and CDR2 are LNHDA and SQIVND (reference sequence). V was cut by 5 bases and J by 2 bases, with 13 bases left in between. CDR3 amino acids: CASSWGPGTYEQYF. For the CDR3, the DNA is TGTGCCAGTAGTTGGGGGCCAGGGACCTACGAGCAGTACTTC.

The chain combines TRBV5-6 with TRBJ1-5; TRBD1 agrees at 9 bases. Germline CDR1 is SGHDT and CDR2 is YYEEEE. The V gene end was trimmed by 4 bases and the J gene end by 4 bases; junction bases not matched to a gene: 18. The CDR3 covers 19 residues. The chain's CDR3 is CASSLYRGRIFLGNQPQHF. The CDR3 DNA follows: TGTGCCAGCAGCCTCTACAGGGGGCGGATTTTTTTGGGTAATCAGCCCCAGCATTTT.

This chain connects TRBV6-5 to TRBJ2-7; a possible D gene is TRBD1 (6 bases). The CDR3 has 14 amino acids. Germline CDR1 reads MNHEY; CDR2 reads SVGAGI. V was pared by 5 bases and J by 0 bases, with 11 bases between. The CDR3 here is CASSDQGSSYEQYF. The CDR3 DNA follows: TGTGCCAGCAGTGATCAGGGGAGCTCCTACGAGCAGTACTTC.

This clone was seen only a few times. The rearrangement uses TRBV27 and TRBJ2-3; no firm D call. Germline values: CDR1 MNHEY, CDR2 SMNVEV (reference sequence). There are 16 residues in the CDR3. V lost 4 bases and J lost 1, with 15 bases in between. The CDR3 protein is CASSWQAAPGTDTQYF. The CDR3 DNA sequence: TGTGCCAGCAGTTGGCAGGCTGCTCCCGGCACAGATACGCAGTATTTT.

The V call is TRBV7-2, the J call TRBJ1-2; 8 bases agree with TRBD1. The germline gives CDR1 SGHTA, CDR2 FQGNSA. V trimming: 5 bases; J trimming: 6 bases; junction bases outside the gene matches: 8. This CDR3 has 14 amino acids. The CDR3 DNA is TGTGCCAGCAGCATGACAGGGGACAAGGATGGCTACACCTTC. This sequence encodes CASSMTGDKDGYTF.

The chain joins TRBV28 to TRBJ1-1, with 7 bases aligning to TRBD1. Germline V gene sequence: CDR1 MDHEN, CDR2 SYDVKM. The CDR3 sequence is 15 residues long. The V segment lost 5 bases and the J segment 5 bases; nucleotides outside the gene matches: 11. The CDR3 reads CASSPGDRHRTEAFF. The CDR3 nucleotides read TGTGCCAGCAGTCCCGGGGACAGACACCGAACTGAAGCTTTCTTT.

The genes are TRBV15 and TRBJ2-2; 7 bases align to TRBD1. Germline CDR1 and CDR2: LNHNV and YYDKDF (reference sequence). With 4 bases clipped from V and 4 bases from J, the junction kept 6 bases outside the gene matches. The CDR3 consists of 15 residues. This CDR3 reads CATSTGQVPTGELFF. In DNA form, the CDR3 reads TGTGCCACCAGCACCGGACAGGTACCCACCGGGGAGCTGTTTTTT.

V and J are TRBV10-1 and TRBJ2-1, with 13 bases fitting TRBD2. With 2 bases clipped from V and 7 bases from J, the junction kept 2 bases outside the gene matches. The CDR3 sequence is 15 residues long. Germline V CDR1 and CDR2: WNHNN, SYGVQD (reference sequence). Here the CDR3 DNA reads TGCGCCAGCAGTGAGGGACTAGCGGGAGATAATGAGCAGTTCTTC. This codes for CASSEGLAGDNEQFF.

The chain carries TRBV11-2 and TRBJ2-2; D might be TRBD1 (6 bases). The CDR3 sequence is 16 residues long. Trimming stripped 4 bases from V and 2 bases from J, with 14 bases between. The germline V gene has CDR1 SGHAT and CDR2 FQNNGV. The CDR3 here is CASSSPRDINTGELFF. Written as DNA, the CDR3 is TGTGCCAGCAGCTCGCCTCGGGACATAAACACCGGGGAGCTGTTTTTT.

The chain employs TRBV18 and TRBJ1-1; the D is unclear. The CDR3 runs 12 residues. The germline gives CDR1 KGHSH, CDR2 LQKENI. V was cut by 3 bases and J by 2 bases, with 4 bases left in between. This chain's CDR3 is CASSPINTEAFF. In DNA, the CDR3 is TGTGCCAGCTCACCCATTAACACTGAAGCTTTCTTT.

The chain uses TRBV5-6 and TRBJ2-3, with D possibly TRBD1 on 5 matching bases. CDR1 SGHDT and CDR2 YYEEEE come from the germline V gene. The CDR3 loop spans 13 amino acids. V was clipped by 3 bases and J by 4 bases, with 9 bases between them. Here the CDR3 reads CASSSAGSDTQYF. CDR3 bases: TGTGCCAGCAGCTCCGCAGGGTCAGATACGCAGTATTTT.

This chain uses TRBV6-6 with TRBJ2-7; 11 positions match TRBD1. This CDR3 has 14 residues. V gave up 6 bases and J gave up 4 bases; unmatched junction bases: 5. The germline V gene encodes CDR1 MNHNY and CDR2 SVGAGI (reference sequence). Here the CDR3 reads CASSPGQGEYEQYF. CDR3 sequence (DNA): TGTGCCAGCAGCCCGGGACAGGGGGAATACGAGCAGTACTTC.

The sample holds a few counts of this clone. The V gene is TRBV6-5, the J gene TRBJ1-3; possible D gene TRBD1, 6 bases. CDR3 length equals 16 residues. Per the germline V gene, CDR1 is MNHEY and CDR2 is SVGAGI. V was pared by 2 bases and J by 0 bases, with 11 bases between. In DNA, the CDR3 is TGTGCCAGCAGTTACGGGACACCTCTCTCTGGAAACACCATATATTTT. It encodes CASSYGTPLSGNTIYF.

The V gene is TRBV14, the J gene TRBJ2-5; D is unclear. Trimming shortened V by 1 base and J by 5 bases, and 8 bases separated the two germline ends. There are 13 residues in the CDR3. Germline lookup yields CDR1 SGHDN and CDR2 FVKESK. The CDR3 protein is CASSQVLPETQYF. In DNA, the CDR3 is TGTGCCAGCAGCCAAGTCCTTCCGGAGACCCAGTACTTC. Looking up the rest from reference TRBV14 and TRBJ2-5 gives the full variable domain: EAGVTQFPSHSVIEKGQTVTLRCDPISGHDNLYWYRRVMGKEIKFLLHFVKESKQDESGMPNNRFLAERTGGTYSTLKVQPAELEDSGVYFCASSQVLPETQYFGPGTRLLVL.

Written as DNA, the CDR3 is TGCGCCAGCAGCCAGGATATGGACAGCTCCTATAATTCACCCCTCCACTTT. It codes for CASSQDMDSSYNSPLHF. This sequence joins TRBV4-3 and TRBJ1-6, with D perhaps matching TRBD1 (6 bases). CDR1 and CDR2 from the germline V gene are LGHNA and YSLEER. This CDR3 region has 17 residues. The V and J ends lost 3 bases and 0 bases respectively, with 12 bases between them.

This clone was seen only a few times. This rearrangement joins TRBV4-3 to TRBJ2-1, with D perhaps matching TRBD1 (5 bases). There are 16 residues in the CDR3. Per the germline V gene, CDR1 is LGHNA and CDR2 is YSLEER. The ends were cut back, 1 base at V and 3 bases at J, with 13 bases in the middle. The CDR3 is CASSQGLQGFYNEQFF. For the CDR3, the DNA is TGCGCCAGCAGCCAAGGGCTGCAGGGTTTCTACAATGAGCAGTTCTTC.

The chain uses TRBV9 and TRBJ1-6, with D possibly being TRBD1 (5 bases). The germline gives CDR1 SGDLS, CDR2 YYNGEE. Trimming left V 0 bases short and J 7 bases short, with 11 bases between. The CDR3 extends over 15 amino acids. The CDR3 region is CASSVEQGWNSPLHF. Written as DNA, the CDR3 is TGTGCCAGCAGCGTAGAGCAGGGATGGAATTCACCCCTCCACTTT.

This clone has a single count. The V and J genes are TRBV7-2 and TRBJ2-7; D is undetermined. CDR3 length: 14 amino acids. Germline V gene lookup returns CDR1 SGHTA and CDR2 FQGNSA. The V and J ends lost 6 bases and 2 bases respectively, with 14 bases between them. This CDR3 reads CASRYAGSPYEQYF. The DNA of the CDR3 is TGTGCCAGCAGATATGCAGGATCCCCCTACGAGCAGTACTTC.

In nucleotides, the CDR3 is TGTGCCAGCAGCTCCCCTCAGGGGGCGGCCGGGAACATTCAGTACTTC. Protein: CASSSPQGAAGNIQYF. The chain links TRBV5-6 to TRBJ2-4, with 8 bases fitting TRBD1. This CDR3 is built from 16 residues. V lost 3 bases, J lost 7 bases, and 12 bases stayed unmatched. Germline-derived CDR1 and CDR2 are SGHDT and YYEEEE.

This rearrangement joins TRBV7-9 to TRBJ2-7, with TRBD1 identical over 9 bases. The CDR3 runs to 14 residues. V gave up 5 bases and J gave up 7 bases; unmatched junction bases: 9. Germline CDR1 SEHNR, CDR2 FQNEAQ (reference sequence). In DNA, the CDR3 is TGTGCCAGCAGCGTCGGGACAGGGTCCGTGGAGCAGTACTTC. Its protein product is CASSVGTGSVEQYF.

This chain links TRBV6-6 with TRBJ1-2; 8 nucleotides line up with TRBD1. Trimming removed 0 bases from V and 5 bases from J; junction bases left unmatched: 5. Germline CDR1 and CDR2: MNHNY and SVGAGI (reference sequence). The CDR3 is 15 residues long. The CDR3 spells CASSYSDRGRYGYTF. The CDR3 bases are TGTGCCAGCAGTTACTCAGACAGGGGCAGATATGGCTACACCTTC.

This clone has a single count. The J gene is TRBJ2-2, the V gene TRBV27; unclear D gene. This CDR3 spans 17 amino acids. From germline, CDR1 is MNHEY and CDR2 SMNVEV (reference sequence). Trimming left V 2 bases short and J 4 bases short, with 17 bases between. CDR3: CASSLVAPAPTTGELFF. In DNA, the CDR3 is TGTGCCAGCAGTTTAGTAGCCCCGGCCCCCACCACCGGGGAGCTGTTTTTT.